Below, 23 T cell receptor beta chains from the same sample are listed, as sequenced in a study of CXCR3-negative and CXCR3-positive naive CD8 T cells. It was by 5' RACE with UMI labels that the TRB cDNA libraries were prepared. Reprocessing the 5' RACE reads, TCRdb reports a single entry for every CDR3 protein and omits DNA. This table holds roughly 45,000 distinct CDR3 sequences. Sequencing input: naive CXCR3- CD8+ T cells from blood. The subset was: CD45RO-CCR7+CD27+CD95- naive CD8+ T cells lacking CXCR3 (TNR3-). Receptors were obtained from a human donor in good health. Some clones in this sample may be carry-over from other donors' samples.

The V gene is TRBV28, the J gene TRBJ1-5. The germline V gene encodes CDR1 MDHEN and CDR2 SYDVKM. The CDR3 has 14 residues. This CDR3 is CASSLSGVNQPQHF.

The chain uses TRBV12-3 or TRBV12-4 and TRBJ2-1; the TRBD1 assignment by TCRdb is unverifiable without DNA. This CDR3 is 17 amino acids long. The CDR3 is CASSFLRRGPLDDEQFF.

The genes are TRBV6-2 or TRBV6-3 and TRBJ2-6; TCRdb reports TRBD2, a call that lacks DNA to check it against. Germline V CDR1 and CDR2: MNHEY, SVGEGT. The CDR3 runs 17 residues. The CDR3 is CASAWRVFTSGANVLTF.

V and J are TRBV5-1 and TRBJ2-2; TCRdb's assignment of TRBD1 cannot be checked, as there is no DNA. Per germline, CDR1 SGHRS and CDR2 YFSETQ. The CDR3 is 15 residues long. Here the CDR3 reads CASSWTVPNTGELFF. Full variable domain (outside the CDR3, taken from reference TRBV5-1 and TRBJ2-2): KAGVTQTPRYLIKTRGQQVTLSCSPISGHRSVSWYQQTPGQGLQFLFEYFSETQRNKGNFPGRFSGRQFSNSRSEMNVSTLELGDSALYLCASSWTVPNTGELFFGEGSRLTVL.

This clonotype is deemed medium-sized by its frequency. This chain connects TRBV7-9 to TRBJ2-1; the TCRdb call, TRBD2, lacks DNA for checking. Germline CDR1 reads SEHNR; CDR2 reads FQNEAQ (reference sequence). The CDR3 has 14 amino acids. The CDR3 region is CASSLDWTYNEQFF.

The genes are TRBV6-6 and TRBJ1-1; TCRdb's assignment of TRBD1 cannot be checked, as there is no DNA. The CDR3 runs 17 residues. Germline values: CDR1 MNHNY, CDR2 SVGAGI (reference sequence). CDR3 sequence reads: CASSYSDRGRGGTEAFF.

Its frequency marks this clonotype as medium-sized. V usage is TRBV30 and J usage is TRBJ2-7; with no DNA, the TCRdb D assignment of TRBD2 cannot be verified. Looked up from germline, CDR1 is GTSNPN and CDR2 is SVGIG (reference sequence). The CDR3 runs to 14 residues. CDR3 sequence reads: CAWSVEGSPYEQYF.

The chain employs TRBV2 and TRBJ2-2; TCRdb indicates TRBD2, and absent DNA this call remains unverified. From germline, CDR1 is SNHLY and CDR2 FYNNEI. This CDR3 contains 15 residues. CDR3 protein: CASSEGLPNTGELFF.

This chain joins TRBV6-5 and TRBJ2-5; TCRdb's D call, TRBD1, is unchecked because there is no DNA. CDR3 length: 15 amino acids. CDR1 and CDR2 (germline): MNHEY, SVGAGI. CDR3 sequence: CASSYYGGSGETQYF.

The chain employs TRBV7-2 and TRBJ2-7; checking the TCRdb D call of TRBD1 is not possible without DNA. Germline V CDR1 and CDR2: SGHTA, FQGNSA. CDR3 length: 14 amino acids. The CDR3 sequence: CASSTTGITYEQYF.

CDR3 residues: CASSSHSSYLTDTQYF. The chain uses TRBV7-2 and TRBJ2-3. The CDR3 sequence is 16 residues long. Germline assignment: CDR1 SGHTA and CDR2 FQGNSA.

The chain combines TRBV6-5 with TRBJ1-2; with no DNA, the TCRdb D assignment of TRBD1 cannot be verified. The V gene's germline CDR1 is MNHEY and CDR2 SVGAGI. The CDR3 contains 13 residues. The CDR3 is CASSSDIIYGYTF.

This chain connects TRBV15 to TRBJ1-4. This CDR3 comprises 15 residues. The germline gives CDR1 LNHNV, CDR2 YYDKDF (reference sequence). The CDR3 sequence is CATSRVQTAYEKLFF.

The chain links TRBV21-1 to TRBJ2-1; TCRdb reports TRBD1, a call that lacks DNA to check it against. TRBV21-1 is labeled a pseudogene. The CDR3 extends over 12 amino acids. CDR3: CAIRDSWDEQFF.

The chain recombines TRBV5-1 with TRBJ2-1; the TCRdb D gene call, TRBD2, has no DNA to confirm it. CDR1 is SGHRS, CDR2 YFSETQ, per germline. CDR3 length: 17 residues. The CDR3 spells CASSLLAGVGSYNEQFF.

The rearrangement uses TRBV7-3 and TRBJ2-7; the D call from TCRdb, TRBD1, cannot be confirmed without DNA. Per the germline V gene, CDR1 is SGHTA and CDR2 is FQGTGA. This CDR3 comprises 15 residues. The CDR3 is CASSLEPGLNYEQYF.

The V and J genes are TRBV10-1 and TRBJ2-7. The CDR3 spans 14 residues. Germline V gives CDR1 WNHNN, CDR2 SYGVQD (reference sequence). CDR3 sequence reads: CASSEERGPDEQYF.

The chain combines TRBV12-3 or TRBV12-4 with TRBJ2-7; TCRdb returns TRBD1, unconfirmable since there is no DNA. The CDR3 is made up of 14 amino acids. CDR3 loop: CASTQDRVGYEQYF.

The V call is TRBV6-2 or TRBV6-3, the J call TRBJ1-2; TCRdb outputs TRBD1, but without DNA this stays unchecked. CDR1 and CDR2 from the germline V gene are MNHEY and SVGEGT. This CDR3 has 17 amino acids. CDR3: CASTAWRQPSDSYGYTF.

The gene calls are TRBV5-1 and TRBJ2-1; absent DNA, TCRdb's TRBD1 call cannot be checked. Per germline, CDR1 SGHRS and CDR2 YFSETQ. There are 15 residues in the CDR3. The CDR3 region is CASSSPERPYNEQFF.

CDR3 protein: CASSLILFTGELFF. V is TRBV7-2 and J is TRBJ2-2. This CDR3 comprises 14 residues. Looked up from germline, CDR1 is SGHTA and CDR2 is FQGNSA.

The V and J genes are TRBV7-6 and TRBJ1-5. Per the germline V gene, CDR1 is SGHVS and CDR2 is FNYEAQ. This CDR3 spans 13 amino acids. CDR3 amino acids: CASSLSPEEPQHF. The full variable domain, with the rest looked up from reference TRBV7-6 and TRBJ1-5, is GAGVSQSPRYKVTKRGQDVALRCDPISGHVSLYWYRQALGQGPEFLTYFNYEAQQDKSGLPNDRFSAERPEGSISTLTIQRTEQRDSAMYRCASSLSPEEPQHFGDGTRLSIL.

V and J are TRBV29-1 and TRBJ2-3; TCRdb selects TRBD1, and the lack of DNA leaves this call unchecked. The germline V gene encodes CDR1 SQVTM and CDR2 ANQGSEA. This CDR3 has 14 residues. This CDR3 is CSVGRGPTTDTQYF.